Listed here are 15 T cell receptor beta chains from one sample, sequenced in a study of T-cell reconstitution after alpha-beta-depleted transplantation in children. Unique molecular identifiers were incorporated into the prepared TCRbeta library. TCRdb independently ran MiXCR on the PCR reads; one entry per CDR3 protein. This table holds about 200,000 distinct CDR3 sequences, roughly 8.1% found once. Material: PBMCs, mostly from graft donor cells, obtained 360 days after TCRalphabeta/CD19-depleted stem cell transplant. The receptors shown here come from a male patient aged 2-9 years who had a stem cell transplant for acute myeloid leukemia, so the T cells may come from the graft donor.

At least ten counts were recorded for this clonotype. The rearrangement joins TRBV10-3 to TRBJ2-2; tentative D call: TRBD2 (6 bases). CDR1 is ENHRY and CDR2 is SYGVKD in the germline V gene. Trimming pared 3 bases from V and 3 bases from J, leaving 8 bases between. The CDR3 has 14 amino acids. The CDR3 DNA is TGTGCCATCAGTGAACTAGCCTACACCGGGGAGCTGTTTTTT. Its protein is CAISELAYTGELFF.

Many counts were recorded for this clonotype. The DNA of the CDR3 is TGTGCCACCAGCAAGGGGCCCATAAGCATGAACACTGAAGCTTTCTTT. It translates to CATSKGPISMNTEAFF. The chain joins TRBV15 to TRBJ1-1; D is possibly TRBD1 (5 bases). The length of the CDR3 is 16 residues. V was trimmed by 4 bases and J by 0 bases, leaving 15 bases between them. Looked up from germline, CDR1 is LNHNV and CDR2 is YYDKDF (reference sequence). The full variable domain, completed using reference TRBV15 and TRBJ1-1, is DAMVIQNPRYQVTQFGKPVTLSCSQTLNHNVMYWYQQKSSQAPKLLFHYYDKDFNNEADTPDNFQSRRPNTSFCFLDIRSPGLGDTAMYLCATSKGPISMNTEAFFGQGTRLTVV.

CDR3 sequence: CASSLLGSLPGNTIYF. The CDR3 DNA sequence: TGCGCCAGCAGCTTGTTAGGCAGTCTTCCTGGAAACACCATATATTTT. The chain couples TRBV5-1 to TRBJ1-3; D is uncertain. The V and J ends lost 1 base and 2 bases respectively, with 13 bases between them. The CDR3 sequence is 16 residues long. CDR1 is SGHRS, CDR2 YFSETQ, per germline.

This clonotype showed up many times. As DNA, the CDR3 is TGTGCCAGCAGTTTTAGCCGGGGAGACAATGAGCAGTTCTTC. Amino acids: CASSFSRGDNEQFF. V gene TRBV27 combines with J gene TRBJ2-1; D might be TRBD2 (5 bases). The CDR3 spans 14 residues. Deletions cut 3 bases from V and 5 bases from J, with 11 bases between. Germline V gene sequence: CDR1 MNHEY, CDR2 SMNVEV (reference sequence).

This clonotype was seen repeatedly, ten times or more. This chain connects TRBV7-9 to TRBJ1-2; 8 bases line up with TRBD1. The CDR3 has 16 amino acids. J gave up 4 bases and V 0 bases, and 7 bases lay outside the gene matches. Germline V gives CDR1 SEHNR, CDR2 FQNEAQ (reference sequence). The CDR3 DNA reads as TGTGCCAGCAGCTTAGCCCTCGGAGGGACAGGCTATGGCTACACCTTC. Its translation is CASSLALGGTGYGYTF.

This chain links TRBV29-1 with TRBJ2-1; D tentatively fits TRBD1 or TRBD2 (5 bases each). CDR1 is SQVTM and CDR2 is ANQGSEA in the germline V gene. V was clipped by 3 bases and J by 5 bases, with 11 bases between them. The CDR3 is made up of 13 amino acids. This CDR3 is CSVEGTLNNEQFF. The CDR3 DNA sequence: TGCAGCGTTGAGGGGACGCTGAACAATGAGCAGTTCTTC.

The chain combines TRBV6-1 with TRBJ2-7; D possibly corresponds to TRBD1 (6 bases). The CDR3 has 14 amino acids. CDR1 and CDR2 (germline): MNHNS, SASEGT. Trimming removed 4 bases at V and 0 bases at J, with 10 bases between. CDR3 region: CASSVNRVSYEQYV. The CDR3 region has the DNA TGTGCCAGCAGTGTAAACAGGGTCTCCTACGAGCAGTACGTC.

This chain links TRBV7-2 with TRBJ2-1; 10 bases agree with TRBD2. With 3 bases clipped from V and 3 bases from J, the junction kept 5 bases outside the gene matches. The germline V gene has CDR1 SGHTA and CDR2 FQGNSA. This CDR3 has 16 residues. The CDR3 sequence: CASSLVLAGVYNEQFF. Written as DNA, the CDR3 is TGTGCCAGCAGCTTGGTCCTAGCGGGAGTCTACAATGAGCAGTTCTTC.

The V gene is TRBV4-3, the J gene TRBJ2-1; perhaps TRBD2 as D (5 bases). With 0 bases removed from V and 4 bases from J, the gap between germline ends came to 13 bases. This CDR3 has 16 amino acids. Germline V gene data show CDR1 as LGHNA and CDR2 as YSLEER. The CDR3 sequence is CASSQETGLDYNEQFF. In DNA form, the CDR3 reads TGCGCCAGCAGCCAAGAGACGGGATTGGATTACAATGAGCAGTTCTTC.

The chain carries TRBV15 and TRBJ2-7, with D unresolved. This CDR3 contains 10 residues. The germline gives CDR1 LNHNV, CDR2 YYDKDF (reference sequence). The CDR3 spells CATSRDAADV. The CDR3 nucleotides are TGTGCCACCAGCAGAGACGCCGCCGACGTC.

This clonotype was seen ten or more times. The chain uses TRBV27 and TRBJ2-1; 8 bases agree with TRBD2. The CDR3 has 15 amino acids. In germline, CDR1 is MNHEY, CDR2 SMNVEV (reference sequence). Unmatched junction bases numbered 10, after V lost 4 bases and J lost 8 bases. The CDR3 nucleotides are TGTGCCAGCAGTTCCCCCGGGACTAGTCTCCATGAGCAGTTCTTC. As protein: CASSSPGTSLHEQFF.

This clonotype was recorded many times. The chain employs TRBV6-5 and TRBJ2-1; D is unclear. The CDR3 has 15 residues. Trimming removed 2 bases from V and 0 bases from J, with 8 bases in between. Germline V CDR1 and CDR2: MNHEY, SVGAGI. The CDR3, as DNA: TGTGCCAGCAGTTACACCGGCTTCTCCTACAATGAGCAGTTCTTC. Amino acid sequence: CASSYTGFSYNEQFF.

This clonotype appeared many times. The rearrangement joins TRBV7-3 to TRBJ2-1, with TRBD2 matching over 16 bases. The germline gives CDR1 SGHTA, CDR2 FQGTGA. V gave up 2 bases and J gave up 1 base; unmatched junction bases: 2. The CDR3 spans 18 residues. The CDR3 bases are TGTGCCAGCAGCTTAGGGACTAGCGGGAGGGGGTCCTACAATGAGCAGTTCTTC. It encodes CASSLGTSGRGSYNEQFF.

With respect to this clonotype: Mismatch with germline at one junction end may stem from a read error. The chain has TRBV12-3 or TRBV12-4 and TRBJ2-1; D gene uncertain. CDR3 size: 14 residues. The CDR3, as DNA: TGTGCCAGCAGTCCAGTTGGTTCCTACAAAGAGCAGTTCTTC. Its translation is CASSPVGSYKEQFF.

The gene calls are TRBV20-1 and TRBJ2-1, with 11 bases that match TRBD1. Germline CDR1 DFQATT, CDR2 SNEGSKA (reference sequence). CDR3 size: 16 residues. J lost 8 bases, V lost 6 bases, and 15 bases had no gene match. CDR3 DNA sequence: TGCAGTGCCCTAGCTGGAGGGACAGGGGGGTCGGATGAGCAGTTCTTC. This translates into CSALAGGTGGSDEQFF.